The 4 T cell receptor beta chains below were found in one sample sequenced in a study of beta chain features in type 1 diabetes. No antigen has been assigned to these receptors. The study's findings and limits: Shorter TCRB CDR3s, moderately but significantly so, marked every one of the four CD4+ subsets in Type 1 diabetes patients.

Reverse transcription of all isolated RNA meant that expressed TCRB transcripts were sequenced. Data came from immunoSEQ multiplex PCR; TCRdb stores just in-frame clones and leaves some out. The sample includes approximately 600,000 clones, around an eighth of them seen just once. The sequenced material came from naive CD4+ T cells from blood. The source is a man aged 25 to 40 with type 1 diabetes.

A few counts support this clone. The V and J genes are TRBV7-9 and TRBJ1-2; D not resolved. Germline loops: CDR1 SEHNR, CDR2 FQNEAQ (reference sequence). Trimming took 3 bases from V and 3 from J, leaving 20 bases between them. This CDR3 is 17 amino acids long. The CDR3 spells CASSFEGLKVDDYGYTF. In nucleotides, the CDR3 is TGTGCCAGCAGCTTTGAGGGTCTTAAGGTGGACGACTATGGCTACACCTTC.

This clone was found a few times. The V call is TRBV7-2, the J call TRBJ2-7, with 10 bases identical to TRBD1. The CDR3 length is 16 residues. The junction had 11 bases not matched to a gene; V was cut back by 6 bases and J by 3 bases. Germline lookup yields CDR1 SGHTA and CDR2 FQGNSA. CDR3 loop: CASRLRPGQGIYEQYF. CDR3 coding DNA: TGTGCCAGCAGATTACGTCCGGGACAGGGGATCTACGAGCAGTACTTC.

This clone has only a few counts. This chain uses TRBV29-1 with TRBJ1-1; unclear D gene. The CDR3 totals 12 residues. The germline gives CDR1 SQVTM, CDR2 ANQGSEA. V shed 7 bases and J shed 0 bases, with 9 bases lying between them. CDR3 in amino acids: CSAGSMNTEAFF. The CDR3 bases are TGCAGCGCCGGTTCAATGAACACTGAAGCTTTCTTT.

This clone was detected a few times. The gene calls are TRBV7-9 and TRBJ2-1; 9 bases align to TRBD1. From germline, CDR1 is SEHNR and CDR2 FQNEAQ (reference sequence). The CDR3 spans 13 residues. V trimming: 1 base; J trimming: 11 bases; junction bases outside the gene matches: 3. The chain's CDR3 is CASSLVGTGQQFF. DNA for the CDR3: TGTGCCAGCAGCTTAGTTGGGACAGGGCAGCAGTTCTTC. Supplemented by reference TRBV7-9 and TRBJ2-1, the full variable domain reads DTGVSQNPRHKITKRGQNVTFRCDPISEHNRLYWYRQTLGQGPEFLTYFQNEAQLEKSRLLSDRFSAERPKGSFSTLEIQRTEQGDSAMYLCASSLVGTGQQFFGPGTRLTVL.